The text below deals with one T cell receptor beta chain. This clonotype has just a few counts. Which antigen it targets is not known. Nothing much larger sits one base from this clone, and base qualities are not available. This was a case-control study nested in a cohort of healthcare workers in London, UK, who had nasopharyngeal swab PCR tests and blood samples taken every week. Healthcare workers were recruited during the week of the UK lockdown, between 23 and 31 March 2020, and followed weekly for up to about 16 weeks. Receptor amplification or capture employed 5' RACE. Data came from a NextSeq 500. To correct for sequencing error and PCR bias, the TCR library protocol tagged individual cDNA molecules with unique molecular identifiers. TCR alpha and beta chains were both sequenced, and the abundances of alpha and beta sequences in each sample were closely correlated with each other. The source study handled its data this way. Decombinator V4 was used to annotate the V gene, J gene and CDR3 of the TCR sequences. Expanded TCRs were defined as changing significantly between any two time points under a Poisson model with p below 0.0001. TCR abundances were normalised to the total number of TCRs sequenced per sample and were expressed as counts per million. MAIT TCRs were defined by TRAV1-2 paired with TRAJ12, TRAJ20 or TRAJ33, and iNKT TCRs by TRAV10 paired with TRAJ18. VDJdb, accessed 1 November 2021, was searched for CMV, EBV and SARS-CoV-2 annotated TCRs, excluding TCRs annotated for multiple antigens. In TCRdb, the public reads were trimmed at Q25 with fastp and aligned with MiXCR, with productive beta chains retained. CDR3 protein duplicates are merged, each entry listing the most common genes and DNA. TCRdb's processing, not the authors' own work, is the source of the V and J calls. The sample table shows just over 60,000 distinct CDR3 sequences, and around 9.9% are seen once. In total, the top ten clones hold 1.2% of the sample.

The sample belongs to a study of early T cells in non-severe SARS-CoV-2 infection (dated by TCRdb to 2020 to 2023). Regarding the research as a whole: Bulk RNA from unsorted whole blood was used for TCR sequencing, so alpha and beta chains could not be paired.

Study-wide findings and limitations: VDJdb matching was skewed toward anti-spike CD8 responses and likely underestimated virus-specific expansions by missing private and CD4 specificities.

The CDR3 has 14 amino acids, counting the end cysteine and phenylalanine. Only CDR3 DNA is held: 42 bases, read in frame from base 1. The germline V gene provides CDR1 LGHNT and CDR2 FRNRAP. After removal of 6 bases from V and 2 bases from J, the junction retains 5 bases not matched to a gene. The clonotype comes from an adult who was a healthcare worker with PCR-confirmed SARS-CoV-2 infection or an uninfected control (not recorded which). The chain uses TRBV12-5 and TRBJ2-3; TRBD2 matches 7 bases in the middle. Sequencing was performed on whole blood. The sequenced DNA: TGTGCTAGTGGGCCGGGACTAAACACAGATACGCAGTATTTT. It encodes CASGPGLNTDTQYF.